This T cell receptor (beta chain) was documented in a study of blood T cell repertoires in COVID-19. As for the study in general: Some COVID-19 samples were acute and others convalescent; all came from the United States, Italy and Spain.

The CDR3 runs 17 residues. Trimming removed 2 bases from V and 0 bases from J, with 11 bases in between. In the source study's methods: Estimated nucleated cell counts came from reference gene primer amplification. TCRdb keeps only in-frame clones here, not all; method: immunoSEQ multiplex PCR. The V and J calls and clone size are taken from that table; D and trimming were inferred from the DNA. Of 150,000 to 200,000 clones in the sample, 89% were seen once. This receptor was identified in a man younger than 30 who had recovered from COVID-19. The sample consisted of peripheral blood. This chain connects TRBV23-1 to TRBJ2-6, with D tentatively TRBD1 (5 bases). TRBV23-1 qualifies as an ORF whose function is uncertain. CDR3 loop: CASSQGFRASGANVLTF. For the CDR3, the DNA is TGCGCCAGCAGTCAAGGTTTCAGGGCCTCTGGGGCCAACGTCCTGACTTTC.